The 16 T cell receptor beta chains listed next were all sequenced from one sample in a study of blood T cell repertoires in COVID-19. Using immunoSEQ multiplex PCR, the repertoire was profiled, and TCRdb retains in-frame clones only, with some absent. The sample carries roughly 40,000 clones, 70% to 90% recorded once. The source material was peripheral blood. The receptor source for this set is an older woman in a cohort sampled during active COVID-19.

The CDR3 nucleotides are TGTGCCAGCAGTTACTCGACAGGGACTAACTATGGCTACACCTTC. This codes for CASSYSTGTNYGYTF. V gene TRBV6-2 or TRBV6-3 combines with J gene TRBJ1-2, with 7 bases matching TRBD1. The germline CDR1 and CDR2 sequences are MNHEY and SVGEGT. The CDR3 runs to 15 residues. The junction had 1 base not matched to a gene; V was cut back by 0 bases and J by 0 bases.

This clone was seen once. The chain carries TRBV2 and TRBJ2-1; TRBD1 matches at 7 bases. CDR3 length: 14 residues. Losses at the gene ends were 3 bases for V and 5 bases for J; bases not matched to a gene: 4. Germline CDR1 reads SNHLY; CDR2 reads FYNNEI. The CDR3 is CASSEPGQDNEQFF. The CDR3 nucleotides read TGTGCCAGCAGTGAGCCCGGACAGGACAATGAGCAGTTCTTC.

This clone was detected once. V gene TRBV28 combines with J gene TRBJ2-5; 7 bases map to TRBD2. Germline CDR1 is MDHEN and CDR2 is SYDVKM. J lost 2 bases, V lost 5 bases, and 5 bases had no gene match. The CDR3 is made up of 14 amino acids. This CDR3 is CASSGGGIQETQYF. The CDR3 bases are TGTGCCAGCAGTGGGGGAGGGATTCAAGAGACCCAGTACTTC.

The gene calls are TRBV6-2 or TRBV6-3 and TRBJ1-2; 8 bases map to TRBD1. The CDR3 has 17 residues. V shed 5 bases and J 3 bases; nucleotides not matched to a gene: 14. Germline loops: CDR1 MNHEY, CDR2 SVGEGT. The CDR3 DNA reads as TGTGCCAGCAGTCCGAGCCCCGGGACAGGAGGAGACTATGGCTACACCTTC. Residues: CASSPSPGTGGDYGYTF.

The chain joins TRBV19 to TRBJ1-5, with D hard to call. The CDR3 loop spans 14 amino acids. Trimming shortened V by 3 bases and J by 9 bases, and 15 bases separated the two germline ends. The germline V gene encodes CDR1 LNHDA and CDR2 SQIVND (reference sequence). CDR3 nucleotides: TGTGCCAGTAGTATGTTTCAGGCCCTGCCGCCCCAGCATTTT. Translating it yields CASSMFQALPPQHF.

This chain joins TRBV4-3 and TRBJ2-5; 8 nucleotides line up with TRBD1. This CDR3 has 18 amino acids. Per the germline V gene, CDR1 is LGHNA and CDR2 is YSLEER. V was clipped by 0 bases and J by 5 bases; unmatched bases: 14. The CDR3 nucleotides are TGCGCCAGCAGCCAAGATACGGGCAGGGGGCTCTTGGAGGAGACCCAGTACTTC. Translation gives CASSQDTGRGLLEETQYF.

The genes are TRBV6-1 and TRBJ2-3; D perhaps matches TRBD2 (6 bases). Germline V gene data show CDR1 as MNHNS and CDR2 as SASEGT. This CDR3 comprises 16 residues. Trimming took 0 bases from V and 5 from J, leaving 15 bases between them. CDR3 residues: CASSEAGGRAGDTQYF. The CDR3 nucleotides are TGTGCCAGCAGTGAAGCCGGGGGTCGGGCTGGAGATACGCAGTATTTT.

The chain joins TRBV27 to TRBJ2-7; unclear D gene. The CDR3 runs 15 residues. Germline lookup yields CDR1 MNHEY and CDR2 SMNVEV (reference sequence). V was clipped by 5 bases and J by 3 bases, with 17 bases between them. The CDR3 nucleotides are TGTGCCAGCAGTATGACACCCAGAGCCTACTACGAGCAGTACTTC. Encoded protein: CASSMTPRAYYEQYF.

The chain employs TRBV10-3 and TRBJ2-3, with D perhaps matching TRBD1 (5 bases). In germline, CDR1 is ENHRY, CDR2 SYGVKD. With 3 bases removed from V and 0 bases from J, the gap between germline ends came to 7 bases. CDR3 size: 14 residues. The CDR3 DNA follows: TGTGCCATCAGTGAAACAGGTAGCACAGATACGCAGTATTTT. Protein product: CAISETGSTDTQYF.

The chain has TRBV5-1 and TRBJ2-3; D unresolved. The CDR3 spans 15 residues. Germline V gene sequence: CDR1 SGHRS, CDR2 YFSETQ. V lost 0 bases, J lost 5 bases, and 13 bases lay in between. The CDR3: CASSLERQHGDTQYF. The CDR3 DNA sequence: TGCGCCAGCAGCTTGGAGCGCCAACACGGAGATACGCAGTATTTT.

The chain uses TRBV2 and TRBJ1-3, with D tentatively TRBD1 (6 bases). Germline CDR1 SNHLY, CDR2 FYNNEI. Trimming took off 5 bases at V and 0 bases at J, with 8 bases between the two ends. This CDR3 region has 14 residues. The CDR3 DNA follows: TGTGCCAGCAGTCCACAGGGCTCTGGAAACACCATATATTTT. Its translation is CASSPQGSGNTIYF. Filled out from reference TRBV2 and TRBJ1-3, the complete variable domain reads EPEVTQTPSHQVTQMGQEVILRCVPISNHLYFYWYRQILGQKVEFLVSFYNNEISEKSEIFDDQFSVERPDGSNFTLKIRSTKLEDSAMYFCASSPQGSGNTIYFGEGSWLTVV.

The chain employs TRBV7-2 and TRBJ2-3; 7 bases agree with TRBD2. The germline V gene has CDR1 SGHTA and CDR2 FQGNSA. The CDR3 consists of 16 residues. The V and J ends lost 6 bases and 2 bases, in that order; junction bases with no gene match: 11. This CDR3 reads CASSRGGRGYTDTQYF. The CDR3 coding sequence is TGTGCCAGCAGTCGTGGGGGGAGGGGCTACACAGATACGCAGTATTTT.

Here the CDR3 reads CASSHLAGSSGSGELFF. For the CDR3, the DNA is TGTGCCAGCAGCCACTTAGCGGGATCATCAGGGAGCGGGGAGCTGTTTTTT. The chain employs TRBV3-1 (or the pseudogene TRBV3-2) and TRBJ2-2, with 8 nucleotides matching TRBD2. Germline V gene data show CDR1 as LGHDT and CDR2 as YNNKEL (reference sequence). The CDR3 has 17 residues. The V segment lost 3 bases and the J segment 7 bases; nucleotides outside the gene matches: 13.

V gene TRBV7-2 combines with J gene TRBJ1-6; D not certain. Germline loops: CDR1 SGHTA, CDR2 FQGNSA. V was shortened by 1 base and J by 5 bases, with 12 bases between the two germline ends. The CDR3 extends over 16 amino acids. CDR3 sequence reads: CASSLGPGLNNSPLHF. As DNA, the CDR3 is TGTGCCAGCAGCTTAGGTCCGGGTCTGAATAATTCACCCCTCCACTTT. Full variable domain (outside the CDR3, taken from reference TRBV7-2 and TRBJ1-6): GAGVSQSPSNKVTEKGKDVELRCDPISGHTALYWYRQSLGQGLEFLIYFQGNSAPDKSGLPSDRFSAERTGGSVSTLTIQRTQQEDSAVYLCASSLGPGLNNSPLHFGNGTRLTVT.

This sequence joins TRBV19 and TRBJ1-6; the match to TRBD1 covers 11 bases. This CDR3 has 16 residues. CDR1 is LNHDA, CDR2 SQIVND, per germline (reference sequence). J was trimmed by 10 bases and V by 5 bases; bases with no gene match: 10. The CDR3 coding sequence is TGTGCCAGTAGTGTTTGGACAGGGGGCTTAGGATCACCCCTCCACTTT. Its translation is CASSVWTGGLGSPLHF.

The V and J genes are TRBV28 and TRBJ2-1, with TRBD2 matching 10 bases. From germline, CDR1 is MDHEN and CDR2 SYDVKM. The junction had 5 bases not matched to a gene; V was cut back by 3 bases and J by 6 bases. The CDR3 loop spans 15 amino acids. The CDR3 sequence is CASSLPTSGSNEQFF. The CDR3 DNA reads as TGTGCCAGCAGTTTGCCGACTAGCGGGTCCAATGAGCAGTTCTTC.